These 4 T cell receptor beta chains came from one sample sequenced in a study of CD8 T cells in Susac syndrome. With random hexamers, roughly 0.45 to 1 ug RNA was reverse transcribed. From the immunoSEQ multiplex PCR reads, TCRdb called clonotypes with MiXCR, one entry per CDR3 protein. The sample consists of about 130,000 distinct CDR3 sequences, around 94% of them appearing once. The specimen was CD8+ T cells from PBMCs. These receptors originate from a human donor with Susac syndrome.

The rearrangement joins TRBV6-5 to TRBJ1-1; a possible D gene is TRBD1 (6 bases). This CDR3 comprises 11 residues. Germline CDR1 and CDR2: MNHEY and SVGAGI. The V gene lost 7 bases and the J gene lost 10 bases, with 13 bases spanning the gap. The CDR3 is CASTLGGLAFF. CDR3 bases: TGTGCCAGCACCTTAGGGGGGTTAGCTTTCTTT.

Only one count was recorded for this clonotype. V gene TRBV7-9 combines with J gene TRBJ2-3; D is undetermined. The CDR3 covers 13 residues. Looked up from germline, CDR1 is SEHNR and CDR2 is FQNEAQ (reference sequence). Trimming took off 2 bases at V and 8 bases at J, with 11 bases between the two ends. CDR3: CASSLKGRATQYF. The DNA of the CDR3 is TGTGCCAGCAGCTTAAAGGGCCGAGCTACGCAGTATTTT.

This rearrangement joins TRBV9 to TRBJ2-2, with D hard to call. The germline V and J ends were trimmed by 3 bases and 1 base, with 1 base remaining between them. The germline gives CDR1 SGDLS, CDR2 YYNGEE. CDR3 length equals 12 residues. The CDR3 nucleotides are TGTGCCAGCAGCGGGAACACCGGGGAGCTGTTTTTT. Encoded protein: CASSGNTGELFF.

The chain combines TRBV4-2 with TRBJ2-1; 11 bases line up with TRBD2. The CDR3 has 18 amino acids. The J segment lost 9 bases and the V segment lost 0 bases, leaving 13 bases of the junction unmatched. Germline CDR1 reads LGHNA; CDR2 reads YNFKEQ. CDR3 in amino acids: CASSQDTPSAGLAVEQFF. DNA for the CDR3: TGTGCCAGCAGCCAAGATACCCCCTCCGCGGGACTAGCGGTTGAGCAGTTCTTC.